A single sample gave rise to the 11 T cell receptor beta chains below, sequenced in a study of blood T cell repertoires in COVID-19. This table comes from immunoSEQ multiplex PCR, and its TCRdb copy is limited to in-frame clones, with some not included. Here the sample spans under 110,000 clones, about four fifths being singletons. The sequenced sample consisted of peripheral blood. The receptor set was obtained from a woman in her fifties or sixties with acute or convalescent COVID-19.

The chain combines TRBV28 with TRBJ1-6; tentatively, D is TRBD1 (5 bases). V lost 2 bases and J 8 bases, leaving 16 bases between the germline ends. The CDR3 is made up of 16 amino acids. Germline V CDR1 and CDR2: MDHEN, SYDVKM. The CDR3 DNA reads as TGTGCCAGCAGTTTACGTATTGGGGGGGGTGATTCACCCCTCCACTTT. Its protein is CASSLRIGGGDSPLHF.

In this sample, this clone is medium-sized. Other DNA sequences in the sample encode the same CDR3. The J gene is TRBJ2-1, the V gene TRBV7-9, with 13 bases matching TRBD2. CDR3 size: 14 residues. V was clipped by 4 bases and J by 10 bases; unmatched bases: 4. The germline gives CDR1 SEHNR, CDR2 FQNEAQ (reference sequence). Written as DNA, the CDR3 is TGTGCCAGCAGCTCCGGGACTAGCGGGAACGAGCAGTTCTTC. Amino acids: CASSSGTSGNEQFF.

The chain recombines TRBV3-1 (or the pseudogene TRBV3-2) with TRBJ2-1; 8 bases align to TRBD2. The germline gives CDR1 LGHDT, CDR2 YNNKEL (reference sequence). V shed 0 bases, J shed 12 bases, and the junction held 4 bases outside the gene matches. The CDR3 loop spans 13 amino acids. The CDR3 is CASSQERGGGQFF. The CDR3 nucleotides read TGTGCCAGCAGCCAAGAACGGGGGGGCGGGCAGTTCTTC.

The chain joins TRBV7-2 to TRBJ1-1; the D gene is possibly TRBD1 (5 bases). The V gene's germline CDR1 is SGHTA and CDR2 FQGNSA. This CDR3 comprises 13 residues. Trimming cost V 6 bases and J 4 bases, with 12 bases left between them. In DNA, the CDR3 is TGTGCCAGCAGAGGGGTTTGGGGCACTGAAGCTTTCTTT. Its protein product is CASRGVWGTEAFF.

The chain uses TRBV19 and TRBJ1-5, with 10 bases matching TRBD1. The CDR3 is 15 amino acids. Germline assignment: CDR1 LNHDA and CDR2 SQIVND (reference sequence). Trimming removed 7 bases from V and 7 bases from J; junction bases left unmatched: 10. CDR3 protein: CASTKDRGLGQPQHF. The CDR3 nucleotides are TGTGCCAGTACCAAGGACAGGGGGTTGGGGCAGCCCCAGCATTTT.

V gene TRBV5-1 combines with J gene TRBJ1-1, with a weak D call TRBD1 (5 bases). The CDR3 loop spans 15 amino acids. Deletions cut 4 bases from V and 4 bases from J, with 17 bases between. In germline, CDR1 is SGHRS, CDR2 YFSETQ. As DNA, the CDR3 is TGCGCCAGCAGCAGGCAGGGAGGAGGAGGCACTGAAGCTTTCTTT. Protein product: CASSRQGGGGTEAFF.

V is TRBV19 and J is TRBJ2-2; no reliable D call. Germline values: CDR1 LNHDA, CDR2 SQIVND (reference sequence). The CDR3 consists of 13 residues. Trimming left V 4 bases short and J 4 bases short, with 7 bases between. CDR3 DNA: TGTGCCAGTAGTACGACATTCACCGGGGAGCTGTTTTTT. Translating gives CASSTTFTGELFF.

Here the CDR3 DNA reads TGTGCCAGTAAAAGAACAATACAGGGGTGGTTGGACGAGCAGTACTTC. This sequence encodes CASKRTIQGWLDEQYF. The chain employs TRBV7-2 and TRBJ2-7; 7 nucleotides line up with TRBD1. This CDR3 has 16 amino acids. Per the germline V gene, CDR1 is SGHTA and CDR2 is FQGNSA. The ends lost 9 bases at V and 5 bases at J; junction bases unmatched: 19.

V is TRBV9 and J is TRBJ2-2; 7 nucleotides match TRBD1. The junction had 4 bases not matched to a gene; V was cut back by 0 bases and J by 5 bases. Germline CDR1 and CDR2: SGDLS and YYNGEE. The CDR3 spans 15 residues. CDR3 in amino acids: CASSVVGRGTGELFF. CDR3 DNA: TGTGCCAGCAGCGTAGTGGGCAGGGGGACCGGGGAGCTGTTTTTT. Full variable domain (remainder filled in from reference TRBV9 and TRBJ2-2): DSGVTQTPKHLITATGQRVTLRCSPRSGDLSVYWYQQSLDQGLQFLIQYYNGEERAKGNILERFSAQQFPDLHSELNLSSLELGDSALYFCASSVVGRGTGELFFGEGSRLTVL.

The rearrangement links TRBV4-2 to TRBJ2-1; D is uncertain. The germline gives CDR1 LGHNA, CDR2 YNFKEQ. This CDR3 comprises 11 residues. Trimming left V 2 bases short and J 8 bases short, with 4 bases between. The CDR3 DNA follows: TGTGCCAGCAGCCAATACTATGAGCAGTTCTTC. Translated, it gives CASSQYYEQFF.

For this clone: One end of the junction varies from germline; a read error may be responsible. The chain links TRBV6-1 to TRBJ1-2; 7 bases match TRBD1. This CDR3 contains 17 residues. Germline assignment: CDR1 MNHNS and CDR2 SASEGT. The CDR3 loop is CASREGFRDSVLYGYTF. The DNA of the CDR3 is TGTGCCAGCAGGGAAGGCTTCCGGGACAGTGTACTCTATGGCTACACCTTC.